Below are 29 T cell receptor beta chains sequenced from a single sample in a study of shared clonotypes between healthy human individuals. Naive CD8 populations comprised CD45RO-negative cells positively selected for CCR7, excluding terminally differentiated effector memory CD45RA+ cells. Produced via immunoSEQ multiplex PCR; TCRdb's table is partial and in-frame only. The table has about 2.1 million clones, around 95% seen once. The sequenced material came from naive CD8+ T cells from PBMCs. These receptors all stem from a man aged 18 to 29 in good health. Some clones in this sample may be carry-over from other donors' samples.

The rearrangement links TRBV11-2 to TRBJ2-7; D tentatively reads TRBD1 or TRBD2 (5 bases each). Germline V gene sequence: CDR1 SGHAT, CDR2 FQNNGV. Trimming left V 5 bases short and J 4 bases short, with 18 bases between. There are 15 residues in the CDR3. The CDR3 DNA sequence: TGTGCCAGCAGCGCCAGGGCAGGGAGAGGTTACGAGCAGTACTTC. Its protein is CASSARAGRGYEQYF. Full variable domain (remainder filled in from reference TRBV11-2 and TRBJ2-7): EAGVAQSPRYKIIEKRQSVAFWCNPISGHATLYWYQQILGQGPKLLIQFQNNGVVDDSQLPKDRFSAERLKGVDSTLKIQPAKLEDSAVYLCASSARAGRGYEQYFGPGTRLTVT.

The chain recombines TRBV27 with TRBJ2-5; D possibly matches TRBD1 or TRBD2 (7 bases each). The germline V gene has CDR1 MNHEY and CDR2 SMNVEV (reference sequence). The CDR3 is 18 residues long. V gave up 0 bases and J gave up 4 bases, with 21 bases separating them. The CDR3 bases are TGTGCCAGCAGTTTATCTATGAGGTGGTCAGGGGGGGGAGAGACCCAGTACTTC. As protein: CASSLSMRWSGGGETQYF.

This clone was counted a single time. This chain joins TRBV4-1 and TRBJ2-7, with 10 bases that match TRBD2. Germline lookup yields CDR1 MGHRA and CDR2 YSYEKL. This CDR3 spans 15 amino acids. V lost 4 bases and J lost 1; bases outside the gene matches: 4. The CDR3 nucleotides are TGCGCCAGCAGCCGAGGGACTAGCGCTTCCTACGAGCAGTACTTC. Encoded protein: CASSRGTSASYEQYF.

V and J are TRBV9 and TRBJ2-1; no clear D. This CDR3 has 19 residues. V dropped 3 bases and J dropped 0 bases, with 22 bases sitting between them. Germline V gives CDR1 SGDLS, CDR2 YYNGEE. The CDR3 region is CASSEGSSRFFSSYNEQFF. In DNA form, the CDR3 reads TGTGCCAGCAGCGAAGGTAGTTCGCGGTTCTTCTCCTCCTACAATGAGCAGTTCTTC.

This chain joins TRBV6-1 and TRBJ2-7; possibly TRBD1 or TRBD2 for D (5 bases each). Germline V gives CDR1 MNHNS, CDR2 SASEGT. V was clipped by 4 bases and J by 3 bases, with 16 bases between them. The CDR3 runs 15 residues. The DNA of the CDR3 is TGTGCCAGCAGTGCGTCTGTGGGACCCCACTACGAGCAGTACTTC. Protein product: CASSASVGPHYEQYF.

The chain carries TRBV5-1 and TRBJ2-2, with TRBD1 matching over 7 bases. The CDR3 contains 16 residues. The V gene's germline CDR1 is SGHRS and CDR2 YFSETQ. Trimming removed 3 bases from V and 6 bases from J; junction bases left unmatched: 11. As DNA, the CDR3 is TGCGCCAGCAGCTCGTCCGCGAGACAGGGTCCCGGGGAGCTGTTTTTT. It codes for CASSSSARQGPGELFF.

As DNA, the CDR3 is TGTGCCAGTAGTATCCTATCCGGACGGGAGCAGTACTTC. Protein sequence: CASSILSGREQYF. The chain carries TRBV19 and TRBJ2-7; no clear D gene. This CDR3 comprises 13 residues. Germline values: CDR1 LNHDA, CDR2 SQIVND (reference sequence). Between the trimmed V and J ends, which lost 3 bases and 7 bases, there was a span of 13 bases.

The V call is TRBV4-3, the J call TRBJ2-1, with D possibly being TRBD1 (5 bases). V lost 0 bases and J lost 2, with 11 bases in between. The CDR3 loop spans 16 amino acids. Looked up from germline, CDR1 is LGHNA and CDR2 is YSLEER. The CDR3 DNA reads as TGCGCCAGCAGCCAAGACGCAGGGCGTACCTACAATGAGCAGTTCTTC. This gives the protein CASSQDAGRTYNEQFF.

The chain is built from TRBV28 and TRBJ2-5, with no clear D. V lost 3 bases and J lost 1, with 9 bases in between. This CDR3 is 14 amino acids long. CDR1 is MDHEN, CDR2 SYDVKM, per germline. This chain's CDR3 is CASSLAELQETQYF. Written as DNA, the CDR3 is TGTGCCAGCAGTTTGGCAGAACTCCAAGAGACCCAGTACTTC.

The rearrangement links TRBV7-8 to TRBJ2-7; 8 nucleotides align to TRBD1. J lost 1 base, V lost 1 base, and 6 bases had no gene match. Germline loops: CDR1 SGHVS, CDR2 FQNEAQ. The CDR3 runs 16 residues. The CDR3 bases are TGTGCCAGCAGCTTAGATCCCAGGGGGCAGTCCTACGAGCAGTACTTC. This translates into CASSLDPRGQSYEQYF.

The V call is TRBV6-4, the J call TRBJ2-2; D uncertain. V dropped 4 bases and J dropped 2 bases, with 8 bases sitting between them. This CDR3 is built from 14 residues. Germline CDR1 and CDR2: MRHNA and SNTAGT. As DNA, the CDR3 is TGTGCCAGCAGTGCTGACCGTAACACCGGGGAGCTGTTTTTT. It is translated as CASSADRNTGELFF.

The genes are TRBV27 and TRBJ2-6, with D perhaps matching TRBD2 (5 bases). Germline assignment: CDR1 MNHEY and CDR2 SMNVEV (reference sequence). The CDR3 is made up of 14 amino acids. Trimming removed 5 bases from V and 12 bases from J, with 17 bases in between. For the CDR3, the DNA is TGTGCCAGCAGTATCCGGGGAGACTCTTTCGTCCTGACTTTC. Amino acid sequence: CASSIRGDSFVLTF.

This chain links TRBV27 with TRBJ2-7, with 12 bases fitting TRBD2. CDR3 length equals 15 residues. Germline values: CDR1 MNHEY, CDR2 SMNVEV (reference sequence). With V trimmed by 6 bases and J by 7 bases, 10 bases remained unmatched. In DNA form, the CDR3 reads TGTGCCAGCAGCCCTCTGACTAGCGGGAGTCAAGAGCAGTACTTC. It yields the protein CASSPLTSGSQEQYF.

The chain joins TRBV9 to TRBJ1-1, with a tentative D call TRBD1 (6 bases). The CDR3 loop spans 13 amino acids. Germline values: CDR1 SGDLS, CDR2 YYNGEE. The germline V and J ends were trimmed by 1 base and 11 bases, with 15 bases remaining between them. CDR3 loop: CASSVQSGEDAFF. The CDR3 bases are TGTGCCAGCAGCGTACAGTCAGGGGAGGACGCTTTCTTT. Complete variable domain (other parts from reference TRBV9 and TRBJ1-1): DSGVTQTPKHLITATGQRVTLRCSPRSGDLSVYWYQQSLDQGLQFLIQYYNGEERAKGNILERFSAQQFPDLHSELNLSSLELGDSALYFCASSVQSGEDAFFGQGTRLTVV.

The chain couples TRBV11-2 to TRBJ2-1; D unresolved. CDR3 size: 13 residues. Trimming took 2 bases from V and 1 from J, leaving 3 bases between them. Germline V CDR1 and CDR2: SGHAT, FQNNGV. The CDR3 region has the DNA TGTGCCAGCAGCTTATCTTCCTACAATGAGCAGTTCTTC. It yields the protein CASSLSSYNEQFF. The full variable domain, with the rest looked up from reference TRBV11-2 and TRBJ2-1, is EAGVAQSPRYKIIEKRQSVAFWCNPISGHATLYWYQQILGQGPKLLIQFQNNGVVDDSQLPKDRFSAERLKGVDSTLKIQPAKLEDSAVYLCASSLSSYNEQFFGPGTRLTVL.

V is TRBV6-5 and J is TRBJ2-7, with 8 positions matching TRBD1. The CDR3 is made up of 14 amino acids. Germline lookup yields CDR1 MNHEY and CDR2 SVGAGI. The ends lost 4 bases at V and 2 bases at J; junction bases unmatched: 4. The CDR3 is CASSFDRGAYEQYF. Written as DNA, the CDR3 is TGTGCCAGCAGTTTCGACAGGGGTGCCTACGAGCAGTACTTC.

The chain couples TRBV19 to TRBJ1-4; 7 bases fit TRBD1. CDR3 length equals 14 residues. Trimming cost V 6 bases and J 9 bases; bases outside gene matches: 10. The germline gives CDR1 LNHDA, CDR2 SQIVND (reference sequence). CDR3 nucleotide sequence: TGTGCCAGTAGGATTCGGGACAGATCTCAAAAACTGTTTTTT. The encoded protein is CASRIRDRSQKLFF.

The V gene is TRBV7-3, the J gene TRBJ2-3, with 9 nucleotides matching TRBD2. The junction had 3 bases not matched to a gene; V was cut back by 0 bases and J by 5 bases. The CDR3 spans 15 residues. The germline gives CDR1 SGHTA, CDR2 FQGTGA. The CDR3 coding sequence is TGTGCCAGCAGCTTAACCCCTAGCGGGAAAGATACGCAGTATTTT. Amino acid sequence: CASSLTPSGKDTQYF.

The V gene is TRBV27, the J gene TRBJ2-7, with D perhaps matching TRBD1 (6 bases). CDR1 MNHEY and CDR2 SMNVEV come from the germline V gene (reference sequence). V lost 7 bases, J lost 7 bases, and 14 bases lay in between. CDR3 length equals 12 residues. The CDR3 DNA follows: TGTGCCAGCACATATAGAGGGGGAGAGCAGTACTTC. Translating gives CASTYRGGEQYF.

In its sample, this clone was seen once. The CDR3 region has the DNA TGTGCCAGCAGGGGGACAGGGGCCTACGAGCAGTACTTC. Translated: CASRGTGAYEQYF. This rearrangement joins TRBV6-1 to TRBJ2-7, with 10 bases lining up with TRBD1. The CDR3 runs to 13 residues. V shed 6 bases and J 2 bases; nucleotides not matched to a gene: 1. Germline assignment: CDR1 MNHNS and CDR2 SASEGT.

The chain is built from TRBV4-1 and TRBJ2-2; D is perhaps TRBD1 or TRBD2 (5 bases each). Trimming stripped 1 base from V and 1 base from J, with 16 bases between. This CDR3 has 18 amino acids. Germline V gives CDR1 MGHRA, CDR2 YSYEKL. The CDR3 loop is CASSQGIRGPGNTGELFF. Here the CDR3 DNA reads TGCGCCAGCAGCCAAGGGATACGGGGCCCTGGGAACACCGGGGAGCTGTTTTTT.

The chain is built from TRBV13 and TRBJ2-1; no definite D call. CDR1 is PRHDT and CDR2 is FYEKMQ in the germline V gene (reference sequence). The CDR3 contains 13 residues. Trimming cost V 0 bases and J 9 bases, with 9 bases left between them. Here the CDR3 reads CASSLGRAGEQFF. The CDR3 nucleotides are TGTGCCAGCAGCTTAGGTCGGGCCGGTGAGCAGTTCTTC.

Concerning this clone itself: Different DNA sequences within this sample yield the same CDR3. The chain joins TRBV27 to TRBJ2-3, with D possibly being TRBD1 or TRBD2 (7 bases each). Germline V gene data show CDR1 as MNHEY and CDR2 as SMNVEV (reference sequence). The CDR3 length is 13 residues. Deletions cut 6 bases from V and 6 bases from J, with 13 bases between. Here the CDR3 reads CASSRGGADTQYF. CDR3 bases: TGTGCCAGCAGCAGGGGGGGAGCGGATACGCAGTATTTT.

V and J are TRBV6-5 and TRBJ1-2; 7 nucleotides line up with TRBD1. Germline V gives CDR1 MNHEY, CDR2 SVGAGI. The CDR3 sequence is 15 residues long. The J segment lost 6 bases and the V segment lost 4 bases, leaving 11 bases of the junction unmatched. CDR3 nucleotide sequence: TGTGCCAGCAGTTCCTCCGGGACAGTCCGAAATGGCTACACCTTC. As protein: CASSSSGTVRNGYTF.

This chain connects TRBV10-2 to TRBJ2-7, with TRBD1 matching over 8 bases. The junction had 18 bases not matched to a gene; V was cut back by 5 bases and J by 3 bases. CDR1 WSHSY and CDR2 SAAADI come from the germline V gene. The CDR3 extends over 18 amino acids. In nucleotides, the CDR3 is TGCGCCAGCAGTTCCGTCATTAAGAGACAGGGGAAAAACTACGAGCAGTACTTC. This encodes CASSSVIKRQGKNYEQYF.

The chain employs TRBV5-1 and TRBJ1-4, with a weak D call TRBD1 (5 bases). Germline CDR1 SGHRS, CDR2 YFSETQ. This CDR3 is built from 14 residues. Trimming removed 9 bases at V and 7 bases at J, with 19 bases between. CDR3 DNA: TGCGCCATTATACGGGGGTTGTCTCCTGAAAAACTGTTTTTT. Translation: CAIIRGLSPEKLFF.

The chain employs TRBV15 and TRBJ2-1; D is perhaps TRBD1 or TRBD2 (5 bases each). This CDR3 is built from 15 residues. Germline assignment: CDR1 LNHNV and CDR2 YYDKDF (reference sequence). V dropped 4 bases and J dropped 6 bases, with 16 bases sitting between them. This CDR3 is CATSIGDGPPNEQFF. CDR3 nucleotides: TGTGCCACCAGCATAGGGGACGGTCCACCCAATGAGCAGTTCTTC.

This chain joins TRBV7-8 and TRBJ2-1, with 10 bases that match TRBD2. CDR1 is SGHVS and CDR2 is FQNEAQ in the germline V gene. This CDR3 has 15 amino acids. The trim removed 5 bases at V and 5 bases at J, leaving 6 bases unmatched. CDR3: CASSQTSGTHNEQFF. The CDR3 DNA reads TGTGCCAGCAGCCAAACTAGCGGGACCCACAATGAGCAGTTCTTC.

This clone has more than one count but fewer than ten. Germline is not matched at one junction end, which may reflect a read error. CDR3 nucleotide sequence: TGTGCCAGCAGCTTGCAACTGTTT. Translation gives CASSLQLF. This chain connects TRBV5-6 to TRBJ1-1; no firm D call. The CDR3 has 8 amino acids. From germline, CDR1 is SGHDT and CDR2 YYEEEE.